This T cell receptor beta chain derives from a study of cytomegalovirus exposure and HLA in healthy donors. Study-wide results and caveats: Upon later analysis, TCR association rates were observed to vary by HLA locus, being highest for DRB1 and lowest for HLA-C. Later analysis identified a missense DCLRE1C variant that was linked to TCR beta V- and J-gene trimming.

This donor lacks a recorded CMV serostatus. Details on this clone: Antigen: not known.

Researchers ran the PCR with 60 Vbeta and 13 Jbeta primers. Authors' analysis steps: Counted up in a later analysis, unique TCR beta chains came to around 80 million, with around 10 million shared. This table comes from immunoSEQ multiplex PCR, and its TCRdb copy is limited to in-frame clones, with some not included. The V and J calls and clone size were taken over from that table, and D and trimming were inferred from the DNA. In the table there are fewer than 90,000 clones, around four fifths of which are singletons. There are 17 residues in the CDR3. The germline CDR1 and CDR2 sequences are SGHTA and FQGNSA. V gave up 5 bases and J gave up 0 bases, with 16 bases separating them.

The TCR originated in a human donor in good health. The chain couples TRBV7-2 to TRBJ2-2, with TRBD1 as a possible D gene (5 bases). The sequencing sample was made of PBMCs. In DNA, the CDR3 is TGTGCCAGCAGCCTAAACGCAGGGCTCGCGAACACCGGGGAGCTGTTTTTT. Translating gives CASSLNAGLANTGELFF. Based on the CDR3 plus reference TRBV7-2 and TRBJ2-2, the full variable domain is GAGVSQSPSNKVTEKGKDVELRCDPISGHTALYWYRQSLGQGLEFLIYFQGNSAPDKSGLPSDRFSAERTGGSVSTLTIQRTQQEDSAVYLCASSLNAGLANTGELFFGEGSRLTVL.